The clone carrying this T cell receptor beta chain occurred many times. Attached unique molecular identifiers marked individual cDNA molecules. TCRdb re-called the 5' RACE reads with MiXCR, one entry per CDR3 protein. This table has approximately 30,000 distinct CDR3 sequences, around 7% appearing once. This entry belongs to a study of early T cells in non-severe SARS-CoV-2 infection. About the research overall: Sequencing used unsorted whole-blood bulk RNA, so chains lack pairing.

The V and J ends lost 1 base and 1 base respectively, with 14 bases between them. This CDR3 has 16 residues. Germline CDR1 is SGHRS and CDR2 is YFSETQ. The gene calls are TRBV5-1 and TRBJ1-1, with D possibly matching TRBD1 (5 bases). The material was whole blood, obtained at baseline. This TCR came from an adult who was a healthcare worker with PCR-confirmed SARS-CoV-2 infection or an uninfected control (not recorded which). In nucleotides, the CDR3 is TGCGCCAGCAGCTTGACCCCCCCCAGGGAGAACACTGAAGCTTTCTTT. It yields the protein CASSLTPPRENTEAFF.